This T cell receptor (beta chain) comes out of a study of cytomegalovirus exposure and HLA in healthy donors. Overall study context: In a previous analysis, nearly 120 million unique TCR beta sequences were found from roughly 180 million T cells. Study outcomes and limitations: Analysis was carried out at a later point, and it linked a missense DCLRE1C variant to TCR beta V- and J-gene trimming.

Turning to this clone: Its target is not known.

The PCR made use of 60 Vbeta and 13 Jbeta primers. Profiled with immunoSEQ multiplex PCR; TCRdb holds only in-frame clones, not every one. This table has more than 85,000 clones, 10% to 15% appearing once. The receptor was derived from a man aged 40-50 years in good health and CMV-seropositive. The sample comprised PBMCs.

The CDR3 DNA is TGTGCCAGCAGCCCCCCGTTTAATGAGCAGTTCTTC. It specifies CASSPPFNEQFF. The chain is built from TRBV28 and TRBJ2-1; D call uncertain. Trimming cost V 6 bases and J 7 bases, with 10 bases left between them. The CDR3 totals 12 residues. Germline V gene sequence: CDR1 MDHEN, CDR2 SYDVKM. Together with reference TRBV28 and TRBJ2-1, the CDR3 gives the full variable domain: DVKVTQSSRYLVKRTGEKVFLECVQDMDHENMFWYRQDPGLGLRLIYFSYDVKMKEKGDIPEGYSVSREKKERFSLILESASTNQTSMYLCASSPPFNEQFFGPGTRLTVL.